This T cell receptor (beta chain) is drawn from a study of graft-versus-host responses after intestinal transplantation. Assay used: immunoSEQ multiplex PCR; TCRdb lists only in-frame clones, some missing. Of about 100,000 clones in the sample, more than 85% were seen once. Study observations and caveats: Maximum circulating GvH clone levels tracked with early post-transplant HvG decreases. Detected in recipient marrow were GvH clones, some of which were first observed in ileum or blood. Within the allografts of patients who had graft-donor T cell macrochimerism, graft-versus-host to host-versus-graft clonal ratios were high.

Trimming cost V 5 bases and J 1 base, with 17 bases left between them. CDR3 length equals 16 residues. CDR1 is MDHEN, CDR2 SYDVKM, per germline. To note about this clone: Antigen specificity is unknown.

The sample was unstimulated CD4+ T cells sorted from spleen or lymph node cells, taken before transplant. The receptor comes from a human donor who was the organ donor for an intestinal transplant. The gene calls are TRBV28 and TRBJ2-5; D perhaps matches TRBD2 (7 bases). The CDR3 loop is CASSPRGRGRQETQYF. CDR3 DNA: TGTGCCAGCAGTCCCCGGGGGCGGGGGCGCCAAGAGACCCAGTACTTC.